This T cell receptor (beta chain) was profiled in a study of blood T cell repertoires in COVID-19. Study at large: Some COVID-19 samples were acute and others convalescent; all came from the United States, Italy and Spain. The analysed material was cDNA or gDNA that came from T cells, B-cell-depleted T cells, or PBMCs.

With 4 bases clipped from V and 0 bases from J, the junction kept 4 bases outside the gene matches. The CDR3 runs 15 residues. The germline V gene encodes CDR1 LGHDT and CDR2 YNNKEL (reference sequence). Methods used by the authors: From reference gene primer amplification, estimates of nucleated cell counts were derived. Some clones are missing from TCRdb's copy, which holds only in-frame ones; the method was immunoSEQ multiplex PCR. The DNA gave D and trimming, while V, J and clone size come from that table. This table has 100,000 to 120,000 clones, roughly 85% appearing once. This sequence originates from a woman older than 75 with active or convalescent COVID-19. Sample: peripheral blood. The V and J genes are TRBV3-1 (or the pseudogene TRBV3-2) and TRBJ2-5, with 8 bases identical to TRBD2. The CDR3 loop reads CASSRTSGNQETQYF. As DNA, the CDR3 is TGTGCCAGCAGCCGAACTAGCGGAAACCAAGAGACCCAGTACTTC.